One and the same sample provided the 15 T cell receptor beta chains below, sequenced in a study of blood T cell repertoires in COVID-19. Generated by immunoSEQ multiplex PCR, the TCRdb table keeps only in-frame clones and is missing some. The profile shows around 440,000 clones, roughly 88% of them singletons. Sequenced: peripheral blood. These receptors were taken from a woman between 45 and 65 years old with COVID-19, enrolled during active disease.

This CDR3 is CASSQGPLSLFPAYEQYF. In nucleotides, the CDR3 is TGTGCCAGCAGCCAAGGGCCCCTCTCATTGTTTCCCGCCTACGAGCAGTACTTC. The chain couples TRBV14 to TRBJ2-7; D gene ambiguous. CDR3 length: 18 amino acids. V lost 1 base to trimming and J lost 2 bases, with 21 bases between them. Germline CDR1 and CDR2: SGHDN and FVKESK.

This clone was seen once. The V and J genes are TRBV20-1 and TRBJ1-2, with unresolved D. CDR3 size: 11 residues. Germline V gene lookup returns CDR1 DFQATT and CDR2 SNEGSKA (reference sequence). DNA of the CDR3: TGCAGCGCCTCTTTGTCAGATGGCTACACCTTC. This translates into CSASLSDGYTF.

This clone was found once. This chain connects TRBV11-2 to TRBJ1-1, with D tentatively TRBD1 (6 bases). V was pared by 5 bases and J by 4 bases, with 11 bases between. The CDR3 length is 13 residues. Germline CDR1 reads SGHAT; CDR2 reads FQNNGV. CDR3 sequence reads: CASSPTGTTEAFF. The CDR3 DNA is TGTGCCAGCAGCCCTACAGGGACCACTGAAGCTTTCTTT. Variable domain in full (rest from reference TRBV11-2 and TRBJ1-1): EAGVAQSPRYKIIEKRQSVAFWCNPISGHATLYWYQQILGQGPKLLIQFQNNGVVDDSQLPKDRFSAERLKGVDSTLKIQPAKLEDSAVYLCASSPTGTTEAFFGQGTRLTVV.

The chain carries TRBV6-5 and TRBJ1-1; TRBD1 matches at 8 bases. Germline V CDR1 and CDR2: MNHEY, SVGAGI. CDR3 length: 13 amino acids. V lost 6 bases to trimming and J lost 6 bases; unmatched junction nucleotides: 6. The CDR3 coding sequence is TGTGCCAGCAGACCGACAGGGGACGCTGAAGCTTTCTTT. This gives the protein CASRPTGDAEAFF.

The gene calls are TRBV27 and TRBJ2-7, with D uncertain. The V end was cut by 2 bases, the J end by 7 bases, with 15 bases between. Germline lookup yields CDR1 MNHEY and CDR2 SMNVEV (reference sequence). This CDR3 has 14 amino acids. The CDR3 spells CASSLVVLRLEQYF. The CDR3 DNA follows: TGTGCCAGCAGTTTAGTAGTACTGAGGCTGGAGCAGTACTTC.

About this clone itself: Different DNA sequences within this sample yield the same CDR3. This chain links TRBV2 with TRBJ1-1; 7 nucleotides match TRBD1. The V gene's germline CDR1 is SNHLY and CDR2 FYNNEI. V lost 3 bases, J lost 0 bases, and 1 base stayed unmatched. This CDR3 region has 14 residues. The CDR3 reads CASSEGTVNTEAFF. CDR3 bases: TGTGCCAGCAGTGAGGGGACAGTGAACACTGAAGCTTTCTTT. Combining the CDR3 with reference TRBV2 and TRBJ1-1 gives the whole variable domain EPEVTQTPSHQVTQMGQEVILRCVPISNHLYFYWYRQILGQKVEFLVSFYNNEISEKSEIFDDQFSVERPDGSNFTLKIRSTKLEDSAMYFCASSEGTVNTEAFFGQGTRLTVV.

This CDR3 is CASRGRTGQETQYF. CDR3 coding DNA: TGTGCCAGCAGGGGTCGGACAGGTCAAGAGACCCAGTACTTC. The rearrangement links TRBV7-2 to TRBJ2-5, with 7 bases identical to TRBD1. V lost 6 bases to trimming and J lost 2 bases; unmatched junction nucleotides: 6. The CDR3 runs 14 residues. CDR1 SGHTA and CDR2 FQGNSA come from the germline V gene.

V and J are TRBV7-2 and TRBJ1-2, with D uncertain. The CDR3 runs 14 residues. Germline CDR1 SGHTA, CDR2 FQGNSA. V was cut by 6 bases and J by 4 bases, with 15 bases left in between. The CDR3 spells CASSMPQVSYGYTF. DNA for the CDR3: TGTGCCAGCAGTATGCCACAAGTCTCCTATGGCTACACCTTC.

V usage is TRBV7-7 and J usage is TRBJ2-5; possible D gene TRBD1, 6 bases. Germline V gene sequence: CDR1 SSHAT, CDR2 FNYEAQ (reference sequence). Trimming pared 6 bases from V and 1 base from J, leaving 12 bases between. This CDR3 is 14 amino acids long. The CDR3 reads CASSRDRFQETQYF. The CDR3 nucleotides are TGTGCCAGCAGTAGAGACAGGTTCCAAGAGACCCAGTACTTC.

V and J are TRBV7-8 and TRBJ2-3, with TRBD2 as a possible D gene (5 bases). Per the germline V gene, CDR1 is SGHVS and CDR2 is FQNEAQ. The V and J ends lost 3 bases and 2 bases respectively, with 15 bases between them. This CDR3 is built from 16 residues. This chain's CDR3 is CASSFSLTGFTDTQYF. CDR3 bases: TGTGCCAGCAGCTTCTCATTGACGGGGTTCACAGATACGCAGTATTTT.

The chain uses TRBV27 and TRBJ1-3, with D possibly matching TRBD1 (5 bases). V lost 5 bases to trimming and J lost 0 bases, with 8 bases between them. The length of the CDR3 is 14 residues. Germline V gives CDR1 MNHEY, CDR2 SMNVEV (reference sequence). The CDR3 sequence: CASSGGFSGNTIYF. Here the CDR3 DNA reads TGTGCCAGCAGTGGGGGGTTCTCTGGAAACACCATATATTTT.

The rearrangement links TRBV19 to TRBJ2-7, with 7 bases lining up with TRBD1. The CDR3 totals 14 residues. The V gene end was trimmed by 3 bases and the J gene end by 3 bases; junction bases not matched to a gene: 5. Germline CDR1 LNHDA, CDR2 SQIVND (reference sequence). CDR3: CASSIRDRYYEQYF. DNA for the CDR3: TGTGCCAGTAGTATCCGGGACAGATACTACGAGCAGTACTTC.

The chain recombines TRBV10-3 with TRBJ1-5; tentatively, D is TRBD1 (6 bases). CDR1 ENHRY and CDR2 SYGVKD come from the germline V gene. V was trimmed by 0 bases and J by 5 bases, leaving 11 bases between them. This CDR3 region has 15 residues. CDR3 in amino acids: CAISESASGDQPQHF. The DNA for the CDR3 is TGTGCCATCAGTGAGTCGGCGTCAGGGGATCAGCCCCAGCATTTT.

The chain uses TRBV24-1 and TRBJ1-5; D uncertain. Germline CDR1 and CDR2: KGHDR and SFDVKD. The CDR3 has 12 amino acids. Trimming pared 5 bases from V and 4 bases from J, leaving 5 bases between. CDR3 DNA: TGTGCCACCAGTGGAGGGAATCAGCCCCAGCATTTT. Translation gives CATSGGNQPQHF.

This chain links TRBV6-2 or TRBV6-3 with TRBJ1-1; D may be TRBD1 (6 bases). Germline CDR1 and CDR2: MNHEY and SVGEGT. This CDR3 spans 15 amino acids. Trimming stripped 0 bases from V and 4 bases from J, with 12 bases between. This CDR3 reads CASSYSGRGSTEAFF. The CDR3 DNA is TGTGCCAGCAGTTACTCAGGCAGGGGATCCACTGAAGCTTTCTTT.